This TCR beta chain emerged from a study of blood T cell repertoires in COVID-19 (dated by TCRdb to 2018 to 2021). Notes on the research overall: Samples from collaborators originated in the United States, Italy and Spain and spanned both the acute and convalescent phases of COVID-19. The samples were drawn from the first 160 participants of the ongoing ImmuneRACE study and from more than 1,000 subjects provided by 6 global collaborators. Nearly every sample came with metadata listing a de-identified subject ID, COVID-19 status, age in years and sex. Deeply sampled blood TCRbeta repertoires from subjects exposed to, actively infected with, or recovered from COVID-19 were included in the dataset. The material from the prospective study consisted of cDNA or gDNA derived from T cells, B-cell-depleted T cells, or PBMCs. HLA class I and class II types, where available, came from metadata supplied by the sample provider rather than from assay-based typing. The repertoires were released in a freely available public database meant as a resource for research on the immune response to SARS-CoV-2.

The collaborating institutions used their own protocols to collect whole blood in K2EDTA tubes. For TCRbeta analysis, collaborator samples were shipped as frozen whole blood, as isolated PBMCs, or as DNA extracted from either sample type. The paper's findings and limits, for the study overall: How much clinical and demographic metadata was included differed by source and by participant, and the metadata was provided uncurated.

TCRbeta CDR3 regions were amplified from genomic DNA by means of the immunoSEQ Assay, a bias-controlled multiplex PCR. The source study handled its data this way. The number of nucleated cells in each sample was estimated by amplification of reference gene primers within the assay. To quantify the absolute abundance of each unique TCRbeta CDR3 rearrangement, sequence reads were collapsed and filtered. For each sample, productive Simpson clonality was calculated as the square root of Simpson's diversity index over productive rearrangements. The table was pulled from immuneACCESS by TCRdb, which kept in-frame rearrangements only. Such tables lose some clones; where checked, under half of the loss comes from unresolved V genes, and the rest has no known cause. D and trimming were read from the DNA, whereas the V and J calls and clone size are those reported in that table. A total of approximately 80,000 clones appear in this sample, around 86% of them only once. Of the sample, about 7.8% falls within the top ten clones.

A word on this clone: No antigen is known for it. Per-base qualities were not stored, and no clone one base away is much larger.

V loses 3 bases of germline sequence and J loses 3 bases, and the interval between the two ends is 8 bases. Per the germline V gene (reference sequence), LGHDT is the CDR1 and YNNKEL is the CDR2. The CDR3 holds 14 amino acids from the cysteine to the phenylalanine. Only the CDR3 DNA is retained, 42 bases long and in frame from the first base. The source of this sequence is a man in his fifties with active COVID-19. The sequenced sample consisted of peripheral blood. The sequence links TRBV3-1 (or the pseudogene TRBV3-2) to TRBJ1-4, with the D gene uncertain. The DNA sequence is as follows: TGTGCCAGCAGCCAGCGGGGTGCTAATGAAAAACTGTTTTTT. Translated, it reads CASSQRGANEKLFF.